This TCR beta chain came from a study of blood T cell repertoires in COVID-19. This clone was counted between two and nine times. The CDR3 loop spans 16 amino acids. J gave up 0 bases and V 3 bases, and 7 bases lay outside the gene matches. Germline CDR1 DFQATT, CDR2 SNEGSKA (reference sequence). Repertoires were generated with immunoSEQ multiplex PCR, while TCRdb's copy carries only in-frame clones and drops some. Here the sample spans some 120,000 clones, roughly 84% being singletons. Sequenced: peripheral blood. This receptor was identified in a woman aged 25-40 years who had recovered from COVID-19. The chain joins TRBV20-1 to TRBJ2-2; 7 positions agree with TRBD2. Here the CDR3 reads CSASGGEGPNTGELFF. The DNA for the CDR3 is TGCAGTGCTAGTGGGGGGGAGGGCCCGAACACCGGGGAGCTGTTTTTT.